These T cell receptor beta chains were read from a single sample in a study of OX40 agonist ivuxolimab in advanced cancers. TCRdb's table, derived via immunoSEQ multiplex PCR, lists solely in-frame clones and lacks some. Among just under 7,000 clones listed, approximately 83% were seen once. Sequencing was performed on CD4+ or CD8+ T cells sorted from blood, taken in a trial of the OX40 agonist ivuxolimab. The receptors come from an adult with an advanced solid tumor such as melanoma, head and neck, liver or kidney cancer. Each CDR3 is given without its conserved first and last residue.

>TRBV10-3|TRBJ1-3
AISDLDRVSGNTIY
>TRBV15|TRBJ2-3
ATSSRGGDTQY
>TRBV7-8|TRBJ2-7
ASSPKPGQIYEQY
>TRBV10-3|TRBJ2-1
AISEPEGDTGTSVNNEQF
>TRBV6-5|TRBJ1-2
ASRPQAQANYGYT
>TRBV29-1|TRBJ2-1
SVPGLASNNEQF
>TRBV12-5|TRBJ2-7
ASGPGLAGTYEQY
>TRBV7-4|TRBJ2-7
ASSLKAGFYEQY
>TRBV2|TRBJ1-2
ASSEWALYGYT
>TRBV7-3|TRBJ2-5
ASSLSSSGSLQTQY
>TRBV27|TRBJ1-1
ASSFGPNTEAF
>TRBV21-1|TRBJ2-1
ASSKGGQGIWNEQF
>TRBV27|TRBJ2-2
ASGDSGHTGELF
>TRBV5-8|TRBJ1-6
ASSYDRPLH
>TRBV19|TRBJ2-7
ASNSGTYEQY
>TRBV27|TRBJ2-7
ASSLSRGYHEQY
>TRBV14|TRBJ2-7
ASSPESYEQY
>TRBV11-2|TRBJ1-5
ASSLGSGLRNQPQH
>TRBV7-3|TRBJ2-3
ASSLNGGDRSTQY
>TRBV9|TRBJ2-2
ATGSFSSGELF
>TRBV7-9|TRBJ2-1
ASSLVTGAHNEQF
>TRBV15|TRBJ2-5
ATSREGQAYGETQY
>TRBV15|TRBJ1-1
ATSSPMAGNEDTEAF
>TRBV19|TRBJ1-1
ASSGRGKDTEAF
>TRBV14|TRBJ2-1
ASSPPLTGTSYNEQF